The 15 T cell receptor beta chains reported below all come from one sample, sequenced in a study of cytomegalovirus exposure and HLA in healthy donors (TCRdb year 2017). Library method: the immunoSEQ multiplex PCR assay. The multiplex PCR relied on a mix of 60 forward primers for TCR Vbeta segments and 13 reverse primers for TCR Jbeta segments. TCRdb mirrors the immuneACCESS table, restricted to in-frame sequences. Some clones are absent from its copies; in checked studies, under half trace to an unresolved V gene, and the reason for the others is unknown. A total of 100,000 to 150,000 clones appear in this sample, around 67% of them only once. The ten largest account for about 4% of the sample. Source material: PBMCs. These TCRs come from a woman aged 40 to 50 in good health and CMV-seronegative.

The gene calls are TRBV6-5 and TRBJ2-1; TRBD2 aligns across 7 bases. Germline V gene data show CDR1 as MNHEY and CDR2 as SVGAGI. V gave up 2 bases and J gave up 2 bases; unmatched junction bases: 6. The CDR3 runs to 16 residues. This chain's CDR3 is CASSYQAGAPYNEQFF. Written as DNA, the CDR3 is TGTGCCAGCAGTTACCAGGCGGGAGCTCCCTACAATGAGCAGTTCTTC.

The genes are TRBV6-5 and TRBJ2-2; tentative D call: TRBD2 (6 bases). CDR1 and CDR2 (germline): MNHEY, SVGAGI. V shed 4 bases and J shed 4 bases, with 13 bases lying between them. The CDR3 is made up of 15 amino acids. CDR3 region: CASSLGLGGTGELFF. CDR3 nucleotide sequence: TGTGCCAGCAGTTTAGGATTGGGGGGCACCGGGGAGCTGTTTTTT.

The chain recombines TRBV7-2 with TRBJ2-7; 7 bases line up with TRBD1. After removal of 1 base from V and 3 bases from J, the junction contained 6 bases not matched to a gene. This CDR3 region has 15 residues. Per germline, CDR1 SGHTA and CDR2 FQGNSA. This CDR3 reads CASSLGQGLYYEQYF. The CDR3 DNA reads TGTGCCAGCAGCTTAGGACAGGGATTATACTACGAGCAGTACTTC.

J is TRBJ2-7 and V is TRBV27; a weak D match, TRBD1 (7 bases). Trimming removed 5 bases at V and 0 bases at J, with 14 bases between. CDR3 length: 15 amino acids. Germline assignment: CDR1 MNHEY and CDR2 SMNVEV (reference sequence). The CDR3 coding sequence is TGTGCCAGCAGTACCCAGGGGGGCCCCTCCTACGAGCAGTACTTC. It translates to CASSTQGGPSYEQYF.

This rearrangement joins TRBV7-3 to TRBJ2-1; 7 bases map to TRBD2. V was clipped by 4 bases and J by 7 bases; unmatched bases: 7. Germline V gives CDR1 SGHTA, CDR2 FQGTGA. This CDR3 contains 14 residues. This CDR3 reads CASSSGGRGNEQFF. CDR3 DNA sequence: TGTGCCAGCAGCTCTGGAGGGCGGGGGAATGAGCAGTTCTTC. Full variable domain (outside the CDR3, taken from reference TRBV7-3 and TRBJ2-1): GAGVSQTPSNKVTEKGKYVELRCDPISGHTALYWYRQSLGQGPEFLIYFQGTGAADDSGLPNDRFFAVRPEGSVSTLKIQRTERGDSAVYLCASSSGGRGNEQFFGPGTRLTVL.

The chain uses TRBV7-3 and TRBJ2-5; D ambiguous. The V gene lost 5 bases and the J gene lost 4 bases, with 11 bases spanning the gap. Per germline, CDR1 SGHTA and CDR2 FQGTGA. The CDR3 covers 13 residues. The CDR3 region has the DNA TGTGCCAGCAGCCCCAACACCCGAGAGACCCAGTACTTC. It specifies CASSPNTRETQYF.

The chain is built from TRBV7-6 and TRBJ2-2, with TRBD1 matching over 9 bases. The CDR3 length is 16 residues. J lost 4 bases, V lost 5 bases, and 8 bases had no gene match. Germline CDR1 SGHVS, CDR2 FNYEAQ. The CDR3 DNA reads TGTGCCAGCAGCCCCGGACAGGGGCTGGGCACCGGGGAGCTGTTTTTT. Protein product: CASSPGQGLGTGELFF.

The chain recombines TRBV2 with TRBJ1-3; D remains ambiguous. The germline V gene encodes CDR1 SNHLY and CDR2 FYNNEI. V was pared by 4 bases and J by 2 bases, with 12 bases between. CDR3 length: 15 amino acids. For the CDR3, the DNA is TGTGCCAGCAGTGTATCATCCGGGGCTGGAAACACCATATATTTT. It codes for CASSVSSGAGNTIYF.

V is TRBV2 and J is TRBJ1-4, with 8 bases aligning to TRBD1. This CDR3 is built from 14 residues. Germline V gene sequence: CDR1 SNHLY, CDR2 FYNNEI. After removal of 2 bases from V and 8 bases from J, the junction contained 4 bases not matched to a gene. CDR3 coding DNA: TGTGCCAGCAGTGAACACAGGGGGGAAGAAAAACTGTTTTTT. The encoded protein is CASSEHRGEEKLFF.

This clone is a singleton in its sample. J is TRBJ1-6 and V is TRBV2; D gene ambiguous. Germline CDR1 SNHLY, CDR2 FYNNEI. V was trimmed by 0 bases and J by 6 bases, leaving 12 bases between them. The CDR3 runs 16 residues. The CDR3 region has the DNA TGTGCCAGCAGTGAAGCGAGGGCGGGAAGTAATTCACCCCTCCACTTT. It specifies CASSEARAGSNSPLHF.

J is TRBJ2-2 and V is TRBV19; 10 bases are a match to TRBD2. Germline CDR1 LNHDA, CDR2 SQIVND (reference sequence). V shed 6 bases, J shed 6 bases, and the junction held 10 bases outside the gene matches. The CDR3 is 16 amino acids. CDR3 bases: TGTGCCAGTAGGAAGATCCTAGCGGGAGTGGCCGGGGAGCTGTTTTTT. Translating it yields CASRKILAGVAGELFF.

CDR3 in amino acids: CASRSGTAYEQYF. For the CDR3, the DNA is TGCGCCAGCAGATCCGGGACAGCCTACGAGCAGTACTTC. The chain couples TRBV5-1 to TRBJ2-7; 7 bases fit TRBD1. V lost 5 bases to trimming and J lost 2 bases; unmatched junction nucleotides: 4. The germline V gene encodes CDR1 SGHRS and CDR2 YFSETQ. The CDR3 is made up of 13 amino acids.

The chain combines TRBV6-5 with TRBJ1-1; 7 positions match TRBD1. The J segment lost 5 bases and the V segment lost 6 bases, leaving 9 bases of the junction unmatched. The germline CDR1 and CDR2 sequences are MNHEY and SVGAGI. This CDR3 is 14 amino acids long. The CDR3 here is CASSRQGTVTEAFF. The CDR3, as DNA: TGTGCCAGCAGCCGACAGGGTACGGTTACTGAAGCTTTCTTT.

The CDR3 DNA reads as TGTGCCAGCAGCAAGCACTACCGGGACAGTTCCTATGGCTACACCTTC. Its protein is CASSKHYRDSSYGYTF. The chain carries TRBV21-1 and TRBJ1-2; the D call of TRBD1 is as the table states it, not checked on the DNA. TRBV21-1 constitutes a pseudogene. The CDR3 extends over 16 amino acids.

V gene TRBV7-2 combines with J gene TRBJ2-1, with 7 bases identical to TRBD2. The V segment lost 1 base and the J segment 7 bases; nucleotides outside the gene matches: 4. Germline lookup yields CDR1 SGHTA and CDR2 FQGNSA. This CDR3 is built from 14 residues. CDR3 nucleotide sequence: TGTGCCAGCAGCTTAGGGGGCGGGGGTAATGAGCAGTTCTTC. It encodes CASSLGGGGNEQFF.